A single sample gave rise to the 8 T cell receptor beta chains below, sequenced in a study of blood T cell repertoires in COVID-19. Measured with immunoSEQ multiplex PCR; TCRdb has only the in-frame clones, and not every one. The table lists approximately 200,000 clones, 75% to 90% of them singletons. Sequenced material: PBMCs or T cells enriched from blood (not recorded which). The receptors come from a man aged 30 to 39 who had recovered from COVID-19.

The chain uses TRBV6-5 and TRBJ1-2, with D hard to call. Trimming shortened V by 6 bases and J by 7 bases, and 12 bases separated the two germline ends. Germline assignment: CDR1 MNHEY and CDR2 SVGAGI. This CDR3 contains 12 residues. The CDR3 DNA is TGTGCCAGCAGCCCCACCGGGTTTGGCTACACCTTC. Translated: CASSPTGFGYTF.

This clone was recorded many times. In DNA form, the CDR3 reads TGTGCCAGTAGTTCGGACAGGGAACCCTACGAGCAGTACTTC. It encodes CASSSDREPYEQYF. V gene TRBV19 combines with J gene TRBJ2-7; the match to TRBD1 covers 8 bases. The CDR3 is made up of 14 amino acids. V gave up 5 bases and J gave up 2 bases; unmatched junction bases: 5. Germline V gene data show CDR1 as LNHDA and CDR2 as SQIVND (reference sequence).

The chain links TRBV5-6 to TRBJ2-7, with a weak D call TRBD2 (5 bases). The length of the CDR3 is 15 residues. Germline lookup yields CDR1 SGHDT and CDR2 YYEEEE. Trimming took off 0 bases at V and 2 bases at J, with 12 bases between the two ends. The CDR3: CASSLAIGGTYEQYF. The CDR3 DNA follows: TGTGCCAGCAGCTTGGCCATCGGAGGAACCTACGAGCAGTACTTC.

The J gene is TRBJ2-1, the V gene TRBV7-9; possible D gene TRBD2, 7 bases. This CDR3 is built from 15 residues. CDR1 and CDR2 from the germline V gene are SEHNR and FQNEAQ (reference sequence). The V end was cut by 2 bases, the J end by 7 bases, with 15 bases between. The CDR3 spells CASSLNGGRINEQFF. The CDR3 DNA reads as TGTGCCAGCAGCTTAAACGGGGGGCGCATTAATGAGCAGTTCTTC.

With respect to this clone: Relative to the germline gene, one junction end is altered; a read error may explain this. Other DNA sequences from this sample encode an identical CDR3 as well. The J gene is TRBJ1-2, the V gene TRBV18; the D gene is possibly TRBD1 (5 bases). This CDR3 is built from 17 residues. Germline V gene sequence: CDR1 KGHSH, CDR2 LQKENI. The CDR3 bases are TGTGCTAGCTCACCGACGACAGCCTCCCCACCAAACTATGGCTACACCTTC. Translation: CASSPTTASPPNYGYTF.

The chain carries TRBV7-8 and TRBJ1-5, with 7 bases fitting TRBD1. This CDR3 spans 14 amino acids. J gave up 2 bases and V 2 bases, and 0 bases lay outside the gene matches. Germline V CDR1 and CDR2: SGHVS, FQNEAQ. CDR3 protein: CASSLQGGNQPQHF. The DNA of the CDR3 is TGTGCCAGCAGCTTACAGGGGGGCAATCAGCCCCAGCATTTT. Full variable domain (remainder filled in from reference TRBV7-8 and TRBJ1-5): GAGVSQSPRYKVAKRGQDVALRCDPISGHVSLFWYQQALGQGPEFLTYFQNEAQLDKSGLPSDRFFAERPEGSVSTLKIQRTQQEDSAVYLCASSLQGGNQPQHFGDGTRLSIL.

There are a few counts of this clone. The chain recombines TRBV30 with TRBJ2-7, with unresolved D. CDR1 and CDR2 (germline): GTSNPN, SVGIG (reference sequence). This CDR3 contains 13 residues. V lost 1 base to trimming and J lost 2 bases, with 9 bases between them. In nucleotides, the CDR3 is TGTGCCTGGAGTGGTGGGCCTACCTACGAGCAGTACTTC. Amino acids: CAWSGGPTYEQYF.

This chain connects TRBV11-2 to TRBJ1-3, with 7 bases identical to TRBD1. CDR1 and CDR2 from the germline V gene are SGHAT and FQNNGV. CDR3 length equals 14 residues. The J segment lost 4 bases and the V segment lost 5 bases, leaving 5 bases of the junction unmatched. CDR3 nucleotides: TGTGCCAGCAGCCGACAGGGAAGCGGAAACACCATATATTTT. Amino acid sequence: CASSRQGSGNTIYF.